This T cell receptor beta chain was captured in a study of T cells in Graves' hyperthyroidism and ophthalmopathy. This clonotype has a count of ten or more. RNA transcripts provided the source from which TCR beta CDR3 regions were amplified. TCR CDR3 regions were first amplified by RT-PCR with HTBI primers. TCRdb itself ran the multiplex PCR reads through MiXCR, one entry per CDR3 protein. The repertoire consists of around 600,000 distinct CDR3 sequences, with more than 15% occurring once and the leading ten covering less than 9.5%. The V gene's germline CDR1 is LGHNA and CDR2 YNFKEQ. V was trimmed by 2 bases and J by 5 bases, leaving 12 bases between them. The CDR3 has 14 amino acids. Across 18 months, stable Graves' hyperthyroidism was marked by no progression to ophthalmopathy. In patients aged 18 to 65, hyperthyroidism was newly diagnosed, with duration under 2 months.

Source material: blood. The chain recombines TRBV4-2 with TRBJ1-1; D gene unclear. This clonotype was sampled from a woman in her twenties or thirties with Graves' hyperthyroidism. The CDR3 sequence: CASSQPTLGTEAFF. CDR3 nucleotides: TGTGCCAGCAGCCAACCGACACTGGGGACTGAAGCTTTCTTT.